Shown below are 29 T cell receptor beta chains from a single sample sequenced in a study of blood T cell repertoires in COVID-19. The protocol was immunoSEQ multiplex PCR, while the TCRdb copy is restricted to in-frame clones and leaves out a portion. The sample lists about 90,000 clones; 75% to 85% were seen once. Sequences were obtained from peripheral blood. The receptor source for this set is a woman in her seventies with acute or convalescent COVID-19.

This rearrangement joins TRBV6-1 to TRBJ1-2; no clear D. The CDR3 has 14 residues. Trimming pared 0 bases from V and 5 bases from J, leaving 10 bases between. Germline V gene data show CDR1 as MNHNS and CDR2 as SASEGT. Here the CDR3 reads CASSEARASYGYTF. The CDR3 DNA is TGTGCCAGCAGTGAAGCGCGGGCTTCTTATGGCTACACCTTC.

The genes are TRBV14 and TRBJ1-6, with 7 bases aligning to TRBD1. Germline trimming cut 3 bases from V and 8 bases from J; bases unmatched to any gene: 10. CDR3 size: 16 residues. CDR1 and CDR2 (germline): SGHDN, FVKESK. Written as DNA, the CDR3 is TGTGCCAGCAGCCAGAGCCGGACAGGTCCCTATTCACCCCTCCACTTT. Protein sequence: CASSQSRTGPYSPLHF. Complete variable domain (other parts from reference TRBV14 and TRBJ1-6): EAGVTQFPSHSVIEKGQTVTLRCDPISGHDNLYWYRRVMGKEIKFLLHFVKESKQDESGMPNNRFLAERTGGTYSTLKVQPAELEDSGVYFCASSQSRTGPYSPLHFGNGTRLTVT.

The V and J genes are TRBV19 and TRBJ1-1; TRBD1 is a possible D gene (5 bases). V lost 4 bases and J 0 bases, leaving 9 bases between the germline ends. Germline loops: CDR1 LNHDA, CDR2 SQIVND (reference sequence). This CDR3 has 14 amino acids. CDR3 nucleotides: TGTGCCAGTAGTACCCAGGGCCTGAACACTGAAGCTTTCTTT. Protein sequence: CASSTQGLNTEAFF.

The chain is built from TRBV27 and TRBJ1-2, with D perhaps matching TRBD1 (5 bases). Germline CDR1 reads MNHEY; CDR2 reads SMNVEV (reference sequence). Trimming pared 6 bases from V and 2 bases from J, leaving 22 bases between. CDR3 length: 17 amino acids. This chain's CDR3 is CASRPHGGPSLNYGYTF. The DNA for the CDR3 is TGTGCCAGCAGACCCCACGGGGGACCATCGTTAAACTATGGCTACACCTTC.

This clone was found a few times. The V gene is TRBV4-3, the J gene TRBJ2-1; 11 bases align to TRBD2. Germline assignment: CDR1 LGHNA and CDR2 YSLEER. V lost 0 bases, J lost 4 bases, and 2 bases stayed unmatched. CDR3 length equals 16 residues. For the CDR3, the DNA is TGCGCCAGCAGCCAAGAGCCTAGCGGGGGGTACAATGAGCAGTTCTTC. Its protein product is CASSQEPSGGYNEQFF.

This chain joins TRBV7-9 and TRBJ2-3; TRBD1 is a possible D gene (5 bases). The V end lost 5 bases, the J end lost 2 bases, and 11 bases lay between the germline ends. Germline V CDR1 and CDR2: SEHNR, FQNEAQ (reference sequence). The CDR3 is 14 amino acids. The CDR3 protein is CASSEWGDTDTQYF. CDR3 DNA: TGTGCCAGCAGCGAGTGGGGCGACACAGATACGCAGTATTTT.

The gene calls are TRBV30 and TRBJ2-5, with a possible D match to TRBD1 (5 bases). CDR1 GTSNPN and CDR2 SVGIG come from the germline V gene (reference sequence). Trimming cost V 2 bases and J 1 base, with 11 bases left between them. The CDR3 totals 14 residues. CDR3 sequence reads: CAWSYGAAQETQYF. CDR3 DNA: TGTGCCTGGAGTTATGGGGCAGCCCAAGAGACCCAGTACTTC. The variable domain in full, with the rest retrieved from reference TRBV30 and TRBJ2-5, is SQTIHQWPATLVQPVGSPLSLECTVEGTSNPNLYWYRQAAGRGLQLLFYSVGIGQISSEVPQNLSASRPQDRQFILSSKKLLLSDSGFYLCAWSYGAAQETQYFGPGTRLLVL.

The J gene is TRBJ2-7, the V gene TRBV2, with D tentatively TRBD2 (5 bases). V shed 3 bases and J shed 1 base, with 13 bases lying between them. CDR1 SNHLY and CDR2 FYNNEI come from the germline V gene. CDR3 size: 15 residues. CDR3 sequence: CASSDRGRDSYEQYF. The CDR3 nucleotides are TGTGCCAGCAGTGACCGGGGAAGGGATTCCTACGAGCAGTACTTC.

V and J are TRBV30 and TRBJ2-1, with 8 positions matching TRBD1. V trimming: 0 bases; J trimming: 9 bases; junction bases outside the gene matches: 13. The CDR3 covers 16 residues. Germline V lookup: CDR1 GTSNPN, CDR2 SVGIG (reference sequence). CDR3 amino acids: CAWSVRATGASSEQFF. The CDR3 DNA sequence: TGTGCCTGGAGTGTACGTGCGACAGGGGCTTCGAGTGAGCAGTTCTTC.

The genes are TRBV7-2 and TRBJ2-2; no clear D. Germline CDR1 is SGHTA and CDR2 is FQGNSA. Trimming pared 8 bases from V and 0 bases from J, leaving 10 bases between. The length of the CDR3 is 14 residues. The CDR3 nucleotides are TGTGCCAGCCGAACTGCGGCGAACACCGGGGAGCTGTTTTTT. It is translated as CASRTAANTGELFF.

V gene TRBV18 combines with J gene TRBJ2-4, with TRBD2 identical over 7 bases. The V gene end was trimmed by 3 bases and the J gene end by 7 bases; junction bases not matched to a gene: 6. The CDR3 runs to 14 residues. Germline V CDR1 and CDR2: KGHSH, LQKENI. For the CDR3, the DNA is TGTGCCAGCTCACCGAGGGAGGGCGGGAACATTCAGTACTTC. Translating it yields CASSPREGGNIQYF.

The genes are TRBV27 and TRBJ2-7, with a possible D match to TRBD1 (6 bases). The length of the CDR3 is 16 residues. Germline V gene data show CDR1 as MNHEY and CDR2 as SMNVEV (reference sequence). V was pared by 6 bases and J by 2 bases, with 20 bases between. The CDR3 DNA follows: TGTGCCAGCAGCAGAGCTCCAACAGGGTTCCCCTACGAGCAGTACTTC. It codes for CASSRAPTGFPYEQYF.

V is TRBV19 and J is TRBJ2-7; 9 nucleotides align to TRBD1. This CDR3 spans 14 amino acids. CDR1 is LNHDA, CDR2 SQIVND, per germline (reference sequence). Trimming at V came to 5 bases and at J to 2 bases, leaving 4 bases not matched to a gene. DNA of the CDR3: TGTGCCAGTAGTCCCAGGACAGGGGCCTACGAGCAGTACTTC. Protein sequence: CASSPRTGAYEQYF. Full variable domain (remainder filled in from reference TRBV19 and TRBJ2-7): DGGITQSPKYLFRKEGQNVTLSCEQNLNHDAMYWYRQDPGQGLRLIYYSQIVNDFQKGDIAEGYSVSREKKESFPLTVTSAQKNPTAFYLCASSPRTGAYEQYFGPGTRLTVT.

A note on this clone: This sample also contains other DNA sequences that code for the same CDR3. V is TRBV5-1 and J is TRBJ2-1; TRBD2 is a possible D gene (5 bases). Germline loops: CDR1 SGHRS, CDR2 YFSETQ. Between the trimmed V and J ends, which lost 4 bases and 0 bases, there was a span of 8 bases. There are 14 residues in the CDR3. CDR3 bases: TGCGCCAGCAGCCTAGGGAGCTCCTACAATGAGCAGTTCTTC. Translation gives CASSLGSSYNEQFF.

The J gene is TRBJ2-7, the V gene TRBV11-2; unclear D gene. V was cut by 5 bases and J by 10 bases, with 15 bases left in between. The CDR3 contains 12 residues. Looked up from germline, CDR1 is SGHAT and CDR2 is FQNNGV. CDR3 DNA: TGTGCCAGCAGCCTCACCGAACATCTTCAGTACTTC. Translated: CASSLTEHLQYF.

In this sample, this clone turned up many times. The rearrangement links TRBV4-2 to TRBJ2-3, with D maybe TRBD2 (6 bases). This CDR3 is 15 amino acids long. Germline CDR1 and CDR2: LGHNA and YNFKEQ. V was trimmed by 1 base and J by 3 bases, leaving 11 bases between them. This CDR3 reads CASSQGGDGTDTQYF. In DNA form, the CDR3 reads TGTGCCAGCAGCCAAGGGGGGGATGGTACAGATACGCAGTATTTT.

The CDR3 sequence: CASKGRQGGQETQYF. CDR3 coding DNA: TGTGCCAGTAAAGGGAGACAGGGTGGGCAAGAGACCCAGTACTTC. This sequence joins TRBV19 and TRBJ2-5, with TRBD1 matching 7 bases. This CDR3 is built from 15 residues. After removal of 7 bases from V and 2 bases from J, the junction contained 10 bases not matched to a gene. Germline assignment: CDR1 LNHDA and CDR2 SQIVND (reference sequence).

V gene TRBV7-8 combines with J gene TRBJ2-6, with TRBD1 as a possible D gene (6 bases). V was shortened by 8 bases and J by 0 bases, with 11 bases between the two germline ends. The CDR3 totals 15 residues. Germline CDR1 SGHVS, CDR2 FQNEAQ. The CDR3 DNA is TGTGCCAGCCTTAGACAGGTCTCTGGGGCCAACGTCCTGACTTTC. This sequence encodes CASLRQVSGANVLTF.

This clone was recorded a few times. The chain combines TRBV25-1 with TRBJ2-1; weak D call: TRBD1 (5 bases). Deletions cut 9 bases from V and 4 bases from J, with 7 bases between. Germline values: CDR1 MGHDK, CDR2 SYGVNS. The CDR3 spans 11 residues. CDR3 sequence: CASRGYNEQFF. The CDR3 DNA sequence: TGTGCCAGTAGGGGATACAATGAGCAGTTCTTC.

V usage is TRBV7-2 and J usage is TRBJ2-3; 7 positions match TRBD2. Germline V lookup: CDR1 SGHTA, CDR2 FQGNSA. This CDR3 contains 16 residues. Trimming at V came to 3 bases and at J to 1 base, leaving 7 bases not matched to a gene. DNA of the CDR3: TGTGCCAGCAGCTTCCGAGATCGGGGGGGCACAGATACGCAGTATTTT. It translates to CASSFRDRGGTDTQYF.

V is TRBV19 and J is TRBJ2-3, with 12 bases fitting TRBD2. This CDR3 contains 16 residues. The junction had 9 bases not matched to a gene; V was cut back by 6 bases and J by 5 bases. Germline CDR1 and CDR2: LNHDA and SQIVND (reference sequence). The CDR3 reads CASRRVLAGGEDTQYF. The CDR3 coding sequence is TGTGCCAGTAGGAGGGTTCTAGCGGGAGGGGAAGATACGCAGTATTTT.

This CDR3 is CASSYRVQLNSPLHF. For the CDR3, the DNA is TGTGCCAGCAGCTACCGGGTCCAACTTAATTCACCCCTCCACTTT. This chain links TRBV7-2 with TRBJ1-6; D gene uncertain. Germline V CDR1 and CDR2: SGHTA, FQGNSA. Trimming removed 4 bases from V and 6 bases from J, with 13 bases in between. The CDR3 has 15 amino acids.

This chain joins TRBV6-2 or TRBV6-3 and TRBJ1-1, with unresolved D. Between the trimmed V and J ends, which lost 5 bases and 1 base, there was a span of 11 bases. CDR3 length: 14 residues. Germline CDR1 and CDR2: MNHEY and SVGEGT. In nucleotides, the CDR3 is TGTGCCAGCAGTCCCCACCTCGGGAACACTGAAGCTTTCTTT. It is translated as CASSPHLGNTEAFF.

V and J are TRBV5-6 and TRBJ2-7; 8 bases match TRBD1. V lost 4 bases to trimming and J lost 6 bases; unmatched junction nucleotides: 6. The germline CDR1 and CDR2 sequences are SGHDT and YYEEEE. This CDR3 contains 13 residues. This CDR3 is CASSVGQGGEQYF. The CDR3, as DNA: TGTGCCAGCAGCGTAGGACAGGGAGGCGAGCAGTACTTC.

DNA for the CDR3: TGTGCCAGCAGTGATCGGGGAGGGGGAACTAATGAAAAACTGTTTTTT. Amino acid sequence: CASSDRGGGTNEKLFF. The genes are TRBV6-1 and TRBJ1-4; D might be TRBD1 (6 bases). From germline, CDR1 is MNHNS and CDR2 SASEGT. This CDR3 spans 16 amino acids. V lost 3 bases to trimming and J lost 1 base, with 12 bases between them.

The CDR3 protein is CACTGGSPYEQYF. The CDR3, as DNA: TGTGCCTGCACAGGGGGTTCCCCCTACGAGCAGTACTTC. The chain carries TRBV30 and TRBJ2-7, with 8 bases aligning to TRBD1. This CDR3 region has 13 residues. The junction had 6 bases not matched to a gene; V was cut back by 6 bases and J by 2 bases. CDR1 and CDR2 (germline): GTSNPN, SVGIG (reference sequence).

This clone was observed once. The chain couples TRBV7-6 to TRBJ2-1; possible D gene TRBD2, 5 bases. Trimming took 5 bases from V and 2 from J, leaving 19 bases between them. The CDR3 length is 17 residues. CDR1 SGHVS and CDR2 FNYEAQ come from the germline V gene. This CDR3 is CASSETGMRAAYNEQFF. The CDR3, as DNA: TGTGCCAGCAGCGAAACGGGGATGCGGGCGGCCTACAATGAGCAGTTCTTC.

CDR3 DNA: TGTGCCAGCAGTTTAGGCCGAGGATTCTACAATGAGCAGTTCTTC. Translating it yields CASSLGRGFYNEQFF. This chain joins TRBV27 and TRBJ2-1; no reliable D call. V was shortened by 2 bases and J by 3 bases, with 11 bases between the two germline ends. The CDR3 has 15 amino acids. Germline-derived CDR1 and CDR2 are MNHEY and SMNVEV (reference sequence).

V usage is TRBV19 and J usage is TRBJ2-6, with 7 positions matching TRBD1. The germline CDR1 and CDR2 sequences are LNHDA and SQIVND (reference sequence). V shed 5 bases, J shed 0 bases, and the junction held 4 bases outside the gene matches. The CDR3 extends over 16 amino acids. The CDR3 bases are TGTGCCAGTAGTCCGGGACAGTTCTCTGGGGCCAACGTCCTGACTTTC. Protein: CASSPGQFSGANVLTF.